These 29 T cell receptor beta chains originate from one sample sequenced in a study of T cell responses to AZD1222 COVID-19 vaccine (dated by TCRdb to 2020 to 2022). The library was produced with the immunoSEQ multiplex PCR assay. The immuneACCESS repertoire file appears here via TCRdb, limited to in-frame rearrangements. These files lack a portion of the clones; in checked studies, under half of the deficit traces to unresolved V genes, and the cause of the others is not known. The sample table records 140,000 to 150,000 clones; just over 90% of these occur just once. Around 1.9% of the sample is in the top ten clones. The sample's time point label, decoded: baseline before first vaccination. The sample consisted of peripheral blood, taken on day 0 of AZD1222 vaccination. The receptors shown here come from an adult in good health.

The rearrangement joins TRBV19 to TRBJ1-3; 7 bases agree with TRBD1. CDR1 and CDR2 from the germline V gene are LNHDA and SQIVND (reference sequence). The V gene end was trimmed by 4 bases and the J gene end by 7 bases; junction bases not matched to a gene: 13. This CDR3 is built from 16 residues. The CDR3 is CASSSPDRAGQNTIYF. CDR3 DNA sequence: TGTGCCAGTAGTAGCCCTGACAGGGCCGGGCAGAACACCATATATTTT. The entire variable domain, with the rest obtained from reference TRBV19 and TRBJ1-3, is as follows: DGGITQSPKYLFRKEGQNVTLSCEQNLNHDAMYWYRQDPGQGLRLIYYSQIVNDFQKGDIAEGYSVSREKKESFPLTVTSAQKNPTAFYLCASSSPDRAGQNTIYFGEGSWLTVV.

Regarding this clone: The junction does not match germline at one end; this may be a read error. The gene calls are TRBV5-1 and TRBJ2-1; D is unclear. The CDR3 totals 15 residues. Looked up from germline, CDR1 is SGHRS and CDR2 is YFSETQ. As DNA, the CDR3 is TGCGCCAGCAGCTTGGACGCAAGCTCCTACAATGGGCAGTTCTTC. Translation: CASSLDASSYNGQFF.

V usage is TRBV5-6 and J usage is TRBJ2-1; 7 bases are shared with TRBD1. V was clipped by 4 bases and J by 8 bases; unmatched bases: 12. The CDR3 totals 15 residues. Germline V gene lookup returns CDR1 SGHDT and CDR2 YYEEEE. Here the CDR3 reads CASSPGQVPVDEQFF. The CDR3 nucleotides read TGTGCCAGCAGCCCAGGACAGGTCCCTGTAGATGAGCAGTTCTTC.

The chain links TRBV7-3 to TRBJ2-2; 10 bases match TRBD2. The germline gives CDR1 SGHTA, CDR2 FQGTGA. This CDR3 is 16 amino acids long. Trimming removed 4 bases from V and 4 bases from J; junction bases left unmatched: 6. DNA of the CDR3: TGTGCCAGCAGCTCCATAGCGGGAGGTATCACCGGGGAGCTGTTTTTT. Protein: CASSSIAGGITGELFF.

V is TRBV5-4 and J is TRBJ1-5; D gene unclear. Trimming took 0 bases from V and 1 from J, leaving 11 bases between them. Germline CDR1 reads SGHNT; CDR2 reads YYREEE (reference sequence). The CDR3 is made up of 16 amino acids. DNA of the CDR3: TGTGCCAGCAGCTTGGGGGGTGTGACGAGCAATCAGCCCCAGCATTTT. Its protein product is CASSLGGVTSNQPQHF.

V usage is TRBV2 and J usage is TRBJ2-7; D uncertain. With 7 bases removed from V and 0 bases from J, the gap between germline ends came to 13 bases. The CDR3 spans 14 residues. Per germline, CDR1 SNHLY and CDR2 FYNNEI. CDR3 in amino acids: CASNQATRSYEQYF. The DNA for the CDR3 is TGTGCCAGCAACCAAGCGACACGCTCCTACGAGCAGTACTTC.

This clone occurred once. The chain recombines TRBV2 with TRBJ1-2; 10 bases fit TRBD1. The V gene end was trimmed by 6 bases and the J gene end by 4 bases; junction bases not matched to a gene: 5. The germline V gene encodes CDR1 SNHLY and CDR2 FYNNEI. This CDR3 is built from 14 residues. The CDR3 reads CASRGDRGSYGYTF. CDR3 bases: TGTGCCAGCAGGGGGGACAGGGGCAGCTATGGCTACACCTTC.

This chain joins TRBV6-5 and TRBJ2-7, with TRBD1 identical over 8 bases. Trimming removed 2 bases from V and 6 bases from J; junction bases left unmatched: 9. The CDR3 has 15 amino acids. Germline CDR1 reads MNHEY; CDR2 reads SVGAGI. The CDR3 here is CASSYTWTGSSEQYF. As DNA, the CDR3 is TGTGCCAGCAGTTACACCTGGACAGGGTCGTCCGAGCAGTACTTC.

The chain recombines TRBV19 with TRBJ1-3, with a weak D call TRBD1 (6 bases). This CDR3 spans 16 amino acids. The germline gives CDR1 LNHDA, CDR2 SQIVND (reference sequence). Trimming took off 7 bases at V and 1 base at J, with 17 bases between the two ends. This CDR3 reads CASTLRGTASGNTIYF. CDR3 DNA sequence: TGTGCCAGTACTCTAAGGGGGACGGCTTCTGGAAACACCATATATTTT. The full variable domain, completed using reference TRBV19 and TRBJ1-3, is DGGITQSPKYLFRKEGQNVTLSCEQNLNHDAMYWYRQDPGQGLRLIYYSQIVNDFQKGDIAEGYSVSREKKESFPLTVTSAQKNPTAFYLCASTLRGTASGNTIYFGEGSWLTVV.

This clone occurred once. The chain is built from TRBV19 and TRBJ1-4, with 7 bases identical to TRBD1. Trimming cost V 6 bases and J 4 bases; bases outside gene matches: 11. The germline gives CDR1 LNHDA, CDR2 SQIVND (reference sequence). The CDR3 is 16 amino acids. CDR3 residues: CASRFRGGRFNEKLFF. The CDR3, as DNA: TGTGCCAGTAGATTTCGAGGGGGCAGGTTTAATGAAAAACTGTTTTTT.

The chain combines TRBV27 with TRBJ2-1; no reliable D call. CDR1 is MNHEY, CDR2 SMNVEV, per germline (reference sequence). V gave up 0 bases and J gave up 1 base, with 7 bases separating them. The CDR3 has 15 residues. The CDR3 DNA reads TGTGCCAGCAGTTTATCACTGGCATCCTACAATGAGCAGTTCTTC. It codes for CASSLSLASYNEQFF.

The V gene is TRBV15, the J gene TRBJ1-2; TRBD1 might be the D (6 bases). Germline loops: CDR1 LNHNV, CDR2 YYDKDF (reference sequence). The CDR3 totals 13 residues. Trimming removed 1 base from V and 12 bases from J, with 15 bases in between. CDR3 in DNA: TGTGCCACCAGCAGAGCCCAACAGGGTGCGGACACCTTC. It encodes CATSRAQQGADTF.

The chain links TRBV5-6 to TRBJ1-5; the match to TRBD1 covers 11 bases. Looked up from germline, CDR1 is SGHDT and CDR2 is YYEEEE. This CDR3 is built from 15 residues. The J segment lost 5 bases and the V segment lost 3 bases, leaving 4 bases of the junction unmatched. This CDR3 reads CASSSGTGGYQPQHF. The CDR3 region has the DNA TGTGCCAGCAGCTCCGGGACAGGGGGTTATCAGCCCCAGCATTTT. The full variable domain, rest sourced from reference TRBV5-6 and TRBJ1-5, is DAGVTQSPTHLIKTRGQQVTLRCSPKSGHDTVSWYQQALGQGPQFIFQYYEEEERQRGNFPDRFSGHQFPNYSSELNVNALLLGDSALYLCASSSGTGGYQPQHFGDGTRLSIL.

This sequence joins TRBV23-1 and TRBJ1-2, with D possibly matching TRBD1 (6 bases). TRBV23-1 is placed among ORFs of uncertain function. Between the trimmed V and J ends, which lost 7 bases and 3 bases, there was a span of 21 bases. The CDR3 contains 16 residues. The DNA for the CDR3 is TGCGCCAGCACCCAAGAGGGGGAGACCTCGGACTATGGCTACACCTTC. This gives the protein CASTQEGETSDYGYTF.

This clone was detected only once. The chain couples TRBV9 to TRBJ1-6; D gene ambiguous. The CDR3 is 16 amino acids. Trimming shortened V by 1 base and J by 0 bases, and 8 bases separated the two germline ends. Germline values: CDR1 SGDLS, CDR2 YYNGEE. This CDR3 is CASSVSVSSYNSPLHF. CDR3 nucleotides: TGTGCCAGCAGCGTATCAGTTAGCTCCTATAATTCACCCCTCCACTTT.

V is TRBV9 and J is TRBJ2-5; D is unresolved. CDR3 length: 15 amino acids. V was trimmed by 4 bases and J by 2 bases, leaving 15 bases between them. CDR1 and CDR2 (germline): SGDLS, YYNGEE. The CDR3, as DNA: TGTGCCAGCAGCCCCTCCGGAGTGGGGCAAGAGACCCAGTACTTC. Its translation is CASSPSGVGQETQYF.

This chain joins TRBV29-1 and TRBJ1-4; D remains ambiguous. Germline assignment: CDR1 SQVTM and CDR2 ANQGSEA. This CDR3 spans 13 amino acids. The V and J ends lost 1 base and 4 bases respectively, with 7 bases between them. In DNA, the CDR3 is TGCAGCGTTGAAGGAGGGCTTAATGAAAAACTGTTTTTT. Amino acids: CSVEGGLNEKLFF.

CDR3 amino acids: CASSLPGFAYEQYF. The CDR3 nucleotides read TGTGCCAGCAGCTTGCCGGGGTTCGCCTACGAGCAGTACTTC. V usage is TRBV5-6 and J usage is TRBJ2-7; TRBD2 might be the D (5 bases). CDR3 length equals 14 residues. V lost 1 base and J lost 2, with 10 bases in between. In germline, CDR1 is SGHDT, CDR2 YYEEEE.

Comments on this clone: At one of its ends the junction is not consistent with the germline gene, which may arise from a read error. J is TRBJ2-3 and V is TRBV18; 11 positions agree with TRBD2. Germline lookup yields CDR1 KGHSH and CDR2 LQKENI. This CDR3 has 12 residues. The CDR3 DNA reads TGTGCCAGCTCCGAGACTAGCGGGGCTCCACTTTTT. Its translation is CASSETSGAPLF.

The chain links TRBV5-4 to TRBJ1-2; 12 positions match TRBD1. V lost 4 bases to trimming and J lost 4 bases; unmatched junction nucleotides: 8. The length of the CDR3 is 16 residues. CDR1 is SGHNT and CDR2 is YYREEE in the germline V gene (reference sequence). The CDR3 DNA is TGTGCCAGCAGCCCGGGACAGGGGGCGCGGAGCTATGGCTACACCTTC. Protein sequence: CASSPGQGARSYGYTF.

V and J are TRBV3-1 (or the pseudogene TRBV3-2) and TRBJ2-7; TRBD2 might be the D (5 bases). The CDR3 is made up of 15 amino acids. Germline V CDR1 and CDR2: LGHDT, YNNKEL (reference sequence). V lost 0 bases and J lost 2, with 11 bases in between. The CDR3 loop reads CASSQDRATTYEQYF. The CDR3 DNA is TGTGCCAGCAGCCAAGACCGGGCGACTACCTACGAGCAGTACTTC.

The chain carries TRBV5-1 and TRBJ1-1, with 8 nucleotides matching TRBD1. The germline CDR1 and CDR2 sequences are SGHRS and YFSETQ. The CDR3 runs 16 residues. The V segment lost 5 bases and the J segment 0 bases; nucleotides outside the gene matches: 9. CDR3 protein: CASSPQGQDMNTEAFF. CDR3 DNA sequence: TGCGCCAGCAGTCCTCAGGGACAGGACATGAACACTGAAGCTTTCTTT.

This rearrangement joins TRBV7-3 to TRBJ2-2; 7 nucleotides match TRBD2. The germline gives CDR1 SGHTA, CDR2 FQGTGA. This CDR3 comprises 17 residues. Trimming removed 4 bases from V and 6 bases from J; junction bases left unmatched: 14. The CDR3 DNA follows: TGTGCCAGCAGCTGGGGCGGGGGACCAGGAGTGCCCGGGGAGCTGTTTTTT. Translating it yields CASSWGGGPGVPGELFF.

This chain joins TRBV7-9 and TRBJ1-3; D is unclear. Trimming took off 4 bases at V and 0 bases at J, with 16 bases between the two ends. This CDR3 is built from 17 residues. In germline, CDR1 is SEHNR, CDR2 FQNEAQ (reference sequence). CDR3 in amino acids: CASSSSPGPLSGNTIYF. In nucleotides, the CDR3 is TGTGCCAGCAGCTCGAGCCCTGGTCCTCTCTCTGGAAACACCATATATTTT.

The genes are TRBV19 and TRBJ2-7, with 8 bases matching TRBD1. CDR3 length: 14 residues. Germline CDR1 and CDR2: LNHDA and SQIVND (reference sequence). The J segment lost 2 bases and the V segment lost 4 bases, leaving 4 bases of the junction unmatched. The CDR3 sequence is CASSTPGQAYEQYF. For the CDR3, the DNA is TGTGCCAGTAGTACCCCGGGACAGGCCTACGAGCAGTACTTC.

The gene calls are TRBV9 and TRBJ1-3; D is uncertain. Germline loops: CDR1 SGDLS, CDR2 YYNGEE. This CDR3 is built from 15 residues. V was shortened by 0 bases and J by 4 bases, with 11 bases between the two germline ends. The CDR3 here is CASSVAPEVGNTIYF. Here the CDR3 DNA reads TGTGCCAGCAGCGTAGCCCCTGAAGTCGGAAACACCATATATTTT.

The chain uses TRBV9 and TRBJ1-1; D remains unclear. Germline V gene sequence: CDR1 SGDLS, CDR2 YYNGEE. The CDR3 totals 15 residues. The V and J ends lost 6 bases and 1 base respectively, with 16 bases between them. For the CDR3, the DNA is TGTGCCAGCACCCTCCTTGGGCAGACGAACACTGAAGCTTTCTTT. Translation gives CASTLLGQTNTEAFF.

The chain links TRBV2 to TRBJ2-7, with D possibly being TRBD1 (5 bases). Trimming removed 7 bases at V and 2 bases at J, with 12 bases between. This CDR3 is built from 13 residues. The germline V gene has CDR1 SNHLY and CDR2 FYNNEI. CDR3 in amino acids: CASTSRQTYEQYF. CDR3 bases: TGTGCCAGCACTAGTCGACAGACCTACGAGCAGTACTTC.

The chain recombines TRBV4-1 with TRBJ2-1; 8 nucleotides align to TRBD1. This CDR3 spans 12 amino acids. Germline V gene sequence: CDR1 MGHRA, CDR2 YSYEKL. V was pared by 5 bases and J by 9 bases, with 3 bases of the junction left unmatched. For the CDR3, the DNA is TGCGCCAGCAGCATAGGACAGGGTGAGCAGTTCTTC. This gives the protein CASSIGQGEQFF.